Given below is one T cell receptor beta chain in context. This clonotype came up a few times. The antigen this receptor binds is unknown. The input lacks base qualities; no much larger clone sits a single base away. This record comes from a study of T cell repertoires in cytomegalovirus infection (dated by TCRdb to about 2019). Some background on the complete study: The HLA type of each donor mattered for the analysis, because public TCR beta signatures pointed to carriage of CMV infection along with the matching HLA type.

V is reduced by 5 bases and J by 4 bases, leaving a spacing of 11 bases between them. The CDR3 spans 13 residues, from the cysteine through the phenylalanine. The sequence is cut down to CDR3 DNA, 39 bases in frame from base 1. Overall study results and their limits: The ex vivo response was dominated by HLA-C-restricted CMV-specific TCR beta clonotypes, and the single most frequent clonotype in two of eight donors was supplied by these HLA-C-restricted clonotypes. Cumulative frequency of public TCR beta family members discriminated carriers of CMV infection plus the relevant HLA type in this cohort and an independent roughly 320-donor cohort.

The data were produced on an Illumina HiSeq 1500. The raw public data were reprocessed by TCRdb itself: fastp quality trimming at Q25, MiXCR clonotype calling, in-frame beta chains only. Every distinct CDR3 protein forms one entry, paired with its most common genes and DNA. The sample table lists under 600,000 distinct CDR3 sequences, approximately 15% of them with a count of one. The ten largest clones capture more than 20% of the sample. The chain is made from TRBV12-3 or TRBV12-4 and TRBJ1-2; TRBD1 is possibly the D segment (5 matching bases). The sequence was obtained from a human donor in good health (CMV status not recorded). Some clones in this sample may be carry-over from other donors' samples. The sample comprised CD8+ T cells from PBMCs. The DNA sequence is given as TGTGCCAGCAGTGACAGCGTGGGCTATGGCTACACCTTC. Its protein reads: CASSDSVGYGYTF.